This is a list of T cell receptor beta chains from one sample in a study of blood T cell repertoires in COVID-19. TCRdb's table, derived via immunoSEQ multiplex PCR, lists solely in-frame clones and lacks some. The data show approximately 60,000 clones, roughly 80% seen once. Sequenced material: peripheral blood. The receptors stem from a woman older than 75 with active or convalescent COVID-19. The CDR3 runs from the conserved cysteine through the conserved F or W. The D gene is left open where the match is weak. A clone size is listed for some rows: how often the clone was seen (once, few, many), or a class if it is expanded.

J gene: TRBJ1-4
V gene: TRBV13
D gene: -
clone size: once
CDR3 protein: CASRGRGNVNEKLFF
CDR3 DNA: TGTGCCAGCAGAGGACGCGGGAACGTTAATGAAAAACTGTTTTTT

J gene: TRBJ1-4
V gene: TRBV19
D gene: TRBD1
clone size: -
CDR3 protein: CATSGTGGYGKLFF
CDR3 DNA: TGTGCCACTTCCGGGACAGGGGGTTATGGAAAACTGTTTTTT

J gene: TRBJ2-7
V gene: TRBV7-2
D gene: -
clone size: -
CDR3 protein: CASSAQGGTYEQYF
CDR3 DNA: TGTGCCAGCAGCGCCCAAGGGGGTACCTACGAGCAGTACTTC

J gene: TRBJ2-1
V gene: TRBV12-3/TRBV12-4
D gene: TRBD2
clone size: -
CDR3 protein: CASSFLAGNEQFF
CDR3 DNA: TGTGCCAGCAGTTTTCTAGCGGGCAATGAGCAGTTCTTC

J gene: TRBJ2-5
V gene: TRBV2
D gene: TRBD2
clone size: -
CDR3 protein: CASSEAAGGETQYF
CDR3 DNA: TGTGCCAGCAGTGAAGCTGCGGGGGGGGAGACCCAGTACTTC

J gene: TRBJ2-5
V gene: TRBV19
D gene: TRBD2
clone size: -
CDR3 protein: CASSFRLAGVQETQYF
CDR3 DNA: TGTGCCAGTAGTTTCCGACTAGCGGGGGTTCAGGAGACCCAGTACTTC

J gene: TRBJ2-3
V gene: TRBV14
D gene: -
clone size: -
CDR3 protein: CASSPGTYPTDTQYF
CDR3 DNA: TGTGCCAGCAGCCCCGGGACTTACCCCACAGATACGCAGTATTTT

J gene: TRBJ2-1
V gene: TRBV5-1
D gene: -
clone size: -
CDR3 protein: CASRGAGFGEQFF
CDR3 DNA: TGCGCCAGCAGGGGCGCGGGTTTTGGTGAGCAGTTCTTC

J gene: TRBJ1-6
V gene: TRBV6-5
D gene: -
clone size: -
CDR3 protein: CASSYAGATNSPLHF
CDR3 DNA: TGTGCCAGCAGTTACGCAGGGGCCACAAATTCACCCCTCCACTTT

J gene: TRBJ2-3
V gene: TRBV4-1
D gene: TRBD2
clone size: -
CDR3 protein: CASSRGSGYATDTQYF
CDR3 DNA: TGCGCCAGCAGCCGCGGTAGCGGGTATGCCACAGATACGCAGTATTTT

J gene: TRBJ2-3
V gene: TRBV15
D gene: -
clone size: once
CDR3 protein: CATSRGLGEGADTQYF
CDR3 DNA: TGTGCCACCAGCAGAGGATTAGGGGAGGGGGCAGATACGCAGTATTTT

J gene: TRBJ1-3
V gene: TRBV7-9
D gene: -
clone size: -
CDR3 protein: CASSLGPAGGNTIYF
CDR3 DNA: TGTGCCAGCAGCTTAGGACCGGCGGGGGGAAACACCATATATTTT

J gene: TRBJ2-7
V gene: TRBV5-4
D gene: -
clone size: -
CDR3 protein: CASRTSTSMSEQYF
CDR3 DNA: TGTGCCAGCAGGACGTCGACTAGTATGAGCGAGCAGTACTTC

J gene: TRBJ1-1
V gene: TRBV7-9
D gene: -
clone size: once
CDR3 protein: CASSPVGQGTVGAFF
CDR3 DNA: TGTGCCAGCAGCCCCGTCGGGCAGGGAACGGTTGGAGCTTTCTTT

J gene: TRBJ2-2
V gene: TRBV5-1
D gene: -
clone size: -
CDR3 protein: CASSLGQLLQGTGELFF
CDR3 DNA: TGCGCCAGCAGCTTAGGTCAGCTACTTCAGGGGACCGGGGAGCTGTTTTTT

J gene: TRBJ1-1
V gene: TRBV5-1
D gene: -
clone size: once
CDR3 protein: CASSFVIRGTEAFF
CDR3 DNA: TGCGCCAGCAGCTTCGTAATTCGGGGCACTGAAGCTTTCTTT

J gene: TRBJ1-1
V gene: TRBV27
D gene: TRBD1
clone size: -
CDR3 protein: CASRRQGGRNTEAFF
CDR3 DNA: TGTGCCAGCAGGAGACAGGGCGGAAGGAACACTGAAGCTTTCTTT

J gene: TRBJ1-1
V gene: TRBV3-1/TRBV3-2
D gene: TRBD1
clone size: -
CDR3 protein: CASGGTGLTETFF
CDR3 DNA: TGTGCCAGCGGAGGGACAGGACTCACTGAAACTTTCTTT

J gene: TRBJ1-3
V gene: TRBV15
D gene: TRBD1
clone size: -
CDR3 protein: CATSRERQGIGNTIYF
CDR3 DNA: TGTGCCACCAGCAGAGAACGACAGGGGATTGGAAACACCATATATTTT

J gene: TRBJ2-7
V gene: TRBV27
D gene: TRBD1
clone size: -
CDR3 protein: CASNSGTGGLEQYF
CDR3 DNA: TGTGCCAGCAACTCAGGGACAGGGGGCCTCGAGCAGTACTTC

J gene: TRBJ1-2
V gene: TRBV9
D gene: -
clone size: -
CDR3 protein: CASSRSRANYGYTF
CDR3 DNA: TGTGCCAGCAGCCGAAGTCGAGCTAACTATGGCTACACCTTC

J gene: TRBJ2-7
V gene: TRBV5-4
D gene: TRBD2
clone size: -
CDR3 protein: CASSPTPGLAARDYEQYF
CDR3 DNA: TGTGCCAGCAGCCCTACTCCCGGGCTAGCGGCCAGGGACTACGAGCAGTACTTC

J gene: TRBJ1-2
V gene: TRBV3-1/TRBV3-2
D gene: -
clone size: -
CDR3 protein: CASSQGQSGYTF
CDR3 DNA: TGTGCCAGCAGCCAAGGACAGTCTGGCTACACCTTC

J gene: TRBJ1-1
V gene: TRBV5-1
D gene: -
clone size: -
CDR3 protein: CASSAIAGLGTEAFF
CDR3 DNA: TGCGCCAGCAGCGCTATTGCGGGGCTAGGCACTGAAGCTTTCTTT

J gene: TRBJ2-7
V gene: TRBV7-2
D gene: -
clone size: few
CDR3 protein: CASSFGSGGRGQYF
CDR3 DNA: TGTGCCAGCAGCTTCGGATCGGGGGGCCGCGGGCAGTACTTC

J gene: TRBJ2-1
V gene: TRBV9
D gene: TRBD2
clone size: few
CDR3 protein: CASSVSSGLVNGEQFF
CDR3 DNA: TGTGCCAGCAGCGTATCATCGGGACTAGTAAACGGTGAGCAGTTCTTC

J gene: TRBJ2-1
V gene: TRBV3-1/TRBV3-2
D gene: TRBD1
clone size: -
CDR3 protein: CASSQLVAGGNYGNEQFF
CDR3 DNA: TGTGCCAGCAGCCAGTTGGTGGCAGGGGGAAATTACGGCAATGAGCAGTTCTTC

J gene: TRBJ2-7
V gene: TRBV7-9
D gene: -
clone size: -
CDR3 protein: CASSLSGYFAYEQYF
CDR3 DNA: TGTGCCAGCAGCCTTAGCGGATATTTTGCCTACGAGCAGTACTTC